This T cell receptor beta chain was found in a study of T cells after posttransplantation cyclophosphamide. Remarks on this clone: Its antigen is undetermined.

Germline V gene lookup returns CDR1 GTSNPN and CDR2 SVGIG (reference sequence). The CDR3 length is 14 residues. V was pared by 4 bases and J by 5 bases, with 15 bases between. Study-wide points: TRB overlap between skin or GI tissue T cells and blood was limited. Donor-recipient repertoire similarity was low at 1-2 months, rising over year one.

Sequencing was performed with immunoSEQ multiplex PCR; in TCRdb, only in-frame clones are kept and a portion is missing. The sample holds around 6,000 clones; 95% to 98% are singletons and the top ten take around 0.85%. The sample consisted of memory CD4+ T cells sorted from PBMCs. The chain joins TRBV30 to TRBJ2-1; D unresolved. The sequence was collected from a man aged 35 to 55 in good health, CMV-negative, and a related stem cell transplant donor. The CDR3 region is CAWTRSPADNEQFF. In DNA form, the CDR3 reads TGTGCCTGGACGCGGAGCCCGGCTGACAATGAGCAGTTCTTC.